What follows are 16 T cell receptor beta chains derived from one specimen sequenced in a study of vaccination and CD4 T cells after COVID-19. No cognate antigen is known for these TCRs. Cultured CD4+ T cells had their DNA profiled by the Oncomine TCR Beta short-read assay. Each CDR3 protein gets one entry after TCRdb re-called the PCR reads with MiXCR. The repertoire holds some 10,000 distinct CDR3 sequences, 51% seen once, with 30% to 50% in the top ten. As for treatment: approximately nine-day PBMC culture with coronavirus spike peptide pools or control peptides (ViraFEST assay). Sequences were obtained from CD4+ T cells from blood, cultured in vitro. These receptors came from a human donor who had recovered from COVID-19.

The chain links TRBV6-5 to TRBJ2-4; 9 bases line up with TRBD1. Germline CDR1 reads MNHEY; CDR2 reads SVGAGI. J gave up 6 bases and V 0 bases, and 9 bases lay outside the gene matches. The CDR3 contains 17 residues. CDR3 residues: CASSYSKGGQGGNIQYF. CDR3 coding DNA: TGTGCCAGCAGTTACTCGAAGGGGGGACAGGGCGGAAACATTCAGTACTTC.

The rearrangement links TRBV11-3 to TRBJ2-1; D possibly corresponds to TRBD1 (5 bases). This CDR3 is built from 15 residues. V shed 1 base and J shed 8 bases, with 15 bases lying between them. Per the germline V gene, CDR1 is SGHNT and CDR2 is YENEEA. CDR3 nucleotide sequence: TGTGCCAGCAGCTTAGGGGCAGGGCCGGGCTATGAGCAGTTCTTC. Translation gives CASSLGAGPGYEQFF.

V usage is TRBV2 and J usage is TRBJ1-5; D is perhaps TRBD1 (6 bases). This CDR3 has 13 residues. Trimming removed 8 bases from V and 4 bases from J, with 12 bases in between. The V gene's germline CDR1 is SNHLY and CDR2 FYNNEI. The CDR3 bases are TGTGCCAGCCGCCGACAGGTTAATCAGCCCCAGCATTTT. This codes for CASRRQVNQPQHF.

The chain recombines TRBV20-1 with TRBJ2-1; the D call may be TRBD1 or TRBD2 (6 bases each). From germline, CDR1 is DFQATT and CDR2 SNEGSKA (reference sequence). V was clipped by 7 bases and J by 8 bases, with 27 bases between them. This CDR3 region has 16 residues. CDR3 loop: CSGERGDLGGWDEQFF. In DNA form, the CDR3 reads TGCAGTGGGGAGAGGGGGGACCTCGGAGGCTGGGATGAGCAGTTCTTC.

This clonotype was counted a few times. The chain uses TRBV30 and TRBJ2-5; no reliable D call. The CDR3 runs to 12 residues. CDR1 and CDR2 (germline): GTSNPN, SVGIG (reference sequence). Trimming shortened V by 3 bases and J by 4 bases, and 9 bases separated the two germline ends. CDR3 region: CAWRPNVETQYF. The DNA for the CDR3 is TGTGCCTGGAGGCCCAACGTAGAGACCCAGTACTTC. Full variable domain (missing parts from reference TRBV30 and TRBJ2-5): SQTIHQWPATLVQPVGSPLSLECTVEGTSNPNLYWYRQAAGRGLQLLFYSVGIGQISSEVPQNLSASRPQDRQFILSSKKLLLSDSGFYLCAWRPNVETQYFGPGTRLLVL.

The chain couples TRBV5-1 to TRBJ1-2, with D perhaps TRBD1 (6 bases). CDR3 length: 15 amino acids. Germline-derived CDR1 and CDR2 are SGHRS and YFSETQ. V was clipped by 0 bases and J by 4 bases, with 13 bases between them. This CDR3 reads CASSLGGRASYGYTF. The DNA for the CDR3 is TGCGCCAGCAGCTTGGGGGGGCGCGCCTCCTATGGCTACACCTTC.

This sequence joins TRBV20-1 and TRBJ1-5; 7 positions match TRBD1. Losses at the gene ends were 6 bases for V and 0 bases for J; bases not matched to a gene: 8. Germline CDR1 is DFQATT and CDR2 is SNEGSKA (reference sequence). This CDR3 region has 15 residues. The CDR3 DNA reads TGCAGTGCCCTCATGACAGGGCATAGCAATCAGCCCCAGCATTTT. It encodes CSALMTGHSNQPQHF.

This chain links TRBV5-1 with TRBJ2-2; weak D call: TRBD1 (5 bases). This CDR3 spans 15 amino acids. V lost 1 base and J lost 3, with 10 bases in between. CDR1 and CDR2 (germline): SGHRS, YFSETQ. For the CDR3, the DNA is TGCGCCAGCAGCTTGAGGGCAGGGTACACCGGGGAGCTGTTTTTT. This sequence encodes CASSLRAGYTGELFF.

The chain employs TRBV7-2 and TRBJ2-7; tentative D call: TRBD1 (6 bases). V was pared by 1 base and J by 0 bases, with 10 bases between. Germline values: CDR1 SGHTA, CDR2 FQGNSA. This CDR3 has 15 residues. The CDR3 reads CASSLVGGSSYEQYF. CDR3 DNA sequence: TGTGCCAGCAGCTTAGTAGGGGGTAGCTCCTACGAGCAGTACTTC.

The J gene is TRBJ1-2, the V gene TRBV12-3 or TRBV12-4; perhaps TRBD1 as D (5 bases). CDR3 length: 14 amino acids. V dropped 3 bases and J dropped 5 bases, with 13 bases sitting between them. This CDR3 is CASSFGAAAYGYTF. The CDR3 DNA sequence: TGTGCCAGCAGTTTCGGGGCGGCGGCTTATGGCTACACCTTC.

The chain combines TRBV5-1 with TRBJ2-7, with 8 positions matching TRBD2. The CDR3 has 13 residues. Trimming removed 0 bases from V and 4 bases from J; junction bases left unmatched: 0. From germline, CDR1 is SGHRS and CDR2 YFSETQ. This CDR3 is CASSLGGGYEQYF. CDR3 bases: TGCGCCAGCAGCTTGGGCGGGGGGTACGAGCAGTACTTC.

This clonotype was seen a few times. The chain is built from TRBV12-3 or TRBV12-4 and TRBJ2-2; TRBD2 is a possible D gene (5 bases). The ends were cut back, 2 bases at V and 4 bases at J, with 5 bases in the middle. CDR3 length: 13 amino acids. CDR3: CASSLTSTGELFF. The CDR3 DNA sequence: TGTGCCAGCAGTTTAACTAGCACCGGGGAGCTGTTTTTT.

This chain joins TRBV6-5 and TRBJ1-1; D call uncertain. V was trimmed by 2 bases and J by 1 base, leaving 8 bases between them. Germline CDR1 MNHEY, CDR2 SVGAGI. This CDR3 has 14 amino acids. CDR3 DNA sequence: TGTGCCAGCAGTTACCCGGGTGAGAACACTGAAGCTTTCTTT. It translates to CASSYPGENTEAFF.

This clonotype is judged large. V and J are TRBV9 and TRBJ2-5, with 8 bases matching TRBD2. Germline values: CDR1 SGDLS, CDR2 YYNGEE. The CDR3 totals 15 residues. V lost 0 bases to trimming and J lost 5 bases; unmatched junction nucleotides: 6. CDR3 residues: CASSVGAGGMETQYF. The DNA of the CDR3 is TGTGCCAGCAGCGTAGGGGCGGGGGGAATGGAGACCCAGTACTTC.

The chain recombines TRBV6-1 with TRBJ2-7, with TRBD1 identical over 10 bases. The J segment lost 0 bases and the V segment lost 6 bases, leaving 5 bases of the junction unmatched. CDR1 and CDR2 from the germline V gene are MNHNS and SASEGT. CDR3 length: 15 residues. The CDR3 DNA is TGTGCCAGCAGCTCCGGGACAGGGGTCTCCTACGAGCAGTACTTC. It codes for CASSSGTGVSYEQYF.

This clonotype was seen only a few times. The genes are TRBV6-2 or TRBV6-3 and TRBJ1-2; TRBD1 matches at 7 bases. This CDR3 contains 14 residues. V lost 5 bases, J lost 2 bases, and 5 bases stayed unmatched. Germline V gene lookup returns CDR1 MNHEY and CDR2 SVGEGT. For the CDR3, the DNA is TGTGCCAGCAGTCCCTTGGACAGGAACTATGGCTACACCTTC. The encoded protein is CASSPLDRNYGYTF.